The 18 T cell receptor beta chains given below trace back to one sample, sequenced in a study of brain T cells in children with intractable seizures. TCRdb keeps only in-frame clones here, not all; method: immunoSEQ multiplex PCR. The data show 65,000 to 85,000 clones, about 92% seen once. The sequences come from peripheral blood, collected at surgery. Every receptor here comes from a boy younger than two with tuberous sclerosis and intractable seizures.

J is TRBJ1-1 and V is TRBV10-3; 8 bases align to TRBD1. CDR1 and CDR2 (germline): ENHRY, SYGVKD. The CDR3 contains 14 residues. The trim removed 0 bases at V and 10 bases at J, leaving 7 bases unmatched. DNA of the CDR3: TGTGCCATCAGTGAGTCCCGGGACAGGTTCTCAGCTTTCTTT. This translates into CAISESRDRFSAFF.

The chain couples TRBV11-3 to TRBJ2-3; TRBD1 aligns across 7 bases. The CDR3 runs to 15 residues. V gave up 6 bases and J gave up 2 bases; unmatched junction bases: 8. From germline, CDR1 is SGHNT and CDR2 YENEEA. The CDR3 bases are TGTGCCAGCAGGCTACCGGGACAGACCACAGATACGCAGTATTTT. As protein: CASRLPGQTTDTQYF. The whole variable domain, remainder taken from reference TRBV11-3 and TRBJ2-3, is EAGVVQSPRYKIIEKKQPVAFWCNPISGHNTLYWYLQNLGQGPELLIRYENEEAVDDSQLPKDRFSAERLKGVDSTLKIQPAELGDSAVYLCASRLPGQTTDTQYFGPGTRLTVL.

The J gene is TRBJ2-2, the V gene TRBV30; D unclear. This CDR3 has 17 residues. V was clipped by 6 bases and J by 0 bases, with 20 bases between them. The V gene's germline CDR1 is GTSNPN and CDR2 SVGIG (reference sequence). CDR3 nucleotides: TGTGCCTGTCAGACTTACCCAAACCCTACGAACACCGGGGAGCTGTTTTTT. Its protein product is CACQTYPNPTNTGELFF.

V and J are TRBV4-1 and TRBJ2-7, with D possibly being TRBD1 or TRBD2 (5 bases each). The CDR3 extends over 15 amino acids. V was cut by 4 bases and J by 2 bases, with 15 bases left in between. Per germline, CDR1 MGHRA and CDR2 YSYEKL. The CDR3 loop reads CASSRLGVPPYEQYF. The CDR3 DNA reads TGCGCCAGCAGCCGATTGGGGGTACCCCCCTACGAGCAGTACTTC.

V gene TRBV9 combines with J gene TRBJ1-6, with 7 bases identical to TRBD1. V trimming: 4 bases; J trimming: 7 bases; junction bases outside the gene matches: 8. CDR3 length: 15 amino acids. Germline V lookup: CDR1 SGDLS, CDR2 YYNGEE. The CDR3 region has the DNA TGTGCCAGCAGCCCTAGACAGGGAGGGAATTCACCCCTCCACTTT. Protein sequence: CASSPRQGGNSPLHF.

The chain combines TRBV7-3 with TRBJ2-1, with TRBD2 as a possible D gene (6 bases). Trimming took 5 bases from V and 5 from J, leaving 25 bases between them. The CDR3 extends over 18 amino acids. Germline-derived CDR1 and CDR2 are SGHTA and FQGTGA. DNA of the CDR3: TGTGCCAGCAGCCCCGAGGGGAGAGGACGGGGGACCAACAATGAGCAGTTCTTC. Translating it yields CASSPEGRGRGTNNEQFF.

V gene TRBV19 combines with J gene TRBJ1-1; perhaps TRBD1 as D (5 bases). V was clipped by 5 bases and J by 7 bases, with 8 bases between them. CDR1 is LNHDA, CDR2 SQIVND, per germline (reference sequence). The CDR3 is 11 residues long. Here the CDR3 DNA reads TGTGCCAGTAGTCAGGGCATTGAAGCTTTCTTT. Translated, it gives CASSQGIEAFF.

The rearrangement links TRBV10-2 to TRBJ1-2, with D unresolved. Trimming left V 8 bases short and J 5 bases short, with 21 bases between. The CDR3 extends over 15 amino acids. Germline V gene data show CDR1 as WSHSY and CDR2 as SAAADI. The CDR3 coding sequence is TGCGCCAGCTTGAGGGTCCCTCTGACCGAATATGGCTACACCTTC. It translates to CASLRVPLTEYGYTF.

This clone was detected only once. The genes are TRBV5-1 and TRBJ2-7; D call uncertain. V lost 1 base and J 2 bases, leaving 16 bases between the germline ends. The CDR3 totals 16 residues. The V gene's germline CDR1 is SGHRS and CDR2 YFSETQ. The DNA for the CDR3 is TGCGCCAGCAGCTTGAGCATGGAATCCAATACCTACGAGCAGTACTTC. It codes for CASSLSMESNTYEQYF.

The J gene is TRBJ2-7, the V gene TRBV10-2; the D call may be TRBD1 or TRBD2 (5 bases each). Trimming shortened V by 6 bases and J by 5 bases, and 20 bases separated the two germline ends. The CDR3 runs to 15 residues. Germline lookup yields CDR1 WSHSY and CDR2 SAAADI. CDR3 DNA: TGCGCCAGCAGGGGGACCACCTTAGATGATGACGAGCAGTACTTC. Its translation: CASRGTTLDDDEQYF.

The chain uses TRBV13 and TRBJ1-2; 7 nucleotides agree with TRBD1. Germline CDR1 PRHDT, CDR2 FYEKMQ (reference sequence). The CDR3 is 13 amino acids. V was clipped by 5 bases and J by 4 bases; unmatched bases: 4. This CDR3 reads CASSLRDSYGYTF. DNA of the CDR3: TGTGCCAGCAGCCTCCGGGACAGCTATGGCTACACCTTC.

The chain has TRBV18 and TRBJ1-5; D is unclear. Trimming left V 5 bases short and J 4 bases short, with 9 bases between. The germline V gene encodes CDR1 KGHSH and CDR2 LQKENI. CDR3 length: 13 amino acids. In DNA form, the CDR3 reads TGTGCCAGCTCATCCTGGGTAAATCAGCCCCAGCATTTT. This codes for CASSSWVNQPQHF. The variable domain in full, with the rest retrieved from reference TRBV18 and TRBJ1-5, is NAGVMQNPRHLVRRRGQEARLRCSPMKGHSHVYWYRQLPEEGLKFMVYLQKENIIDESGMPKERFSAEFPKEGPSILRIQQVVRGDSAAYFCASSSWVNQPQHFGDGTRLSIL.

In its sample, this clone was seen once. The chain employs TRBV30 and TRBJ1-2; D gene ambiguous. The CDR3 loop spans 11 amino acids. V was clipped by 6 bases and J by 2 bases, with 7 bases between them. From germline, CDR1 is GTSNPN and CDR2 SVGIG (reference sequence). In DNA, the CDR3 is TGTGCCTGTGAAGGGAACTATGGCTACACCTTC. Residues: CACEGNYGYTF.

The chain recombines TRBV6-6 with TRBJ1-6; no reliable D call. Germline-derived CDR1 and CDR2 are MNHNY and SVGAGI (reference sequence). CDR3 size: 16 residues. The V end lost 2 bases, the J end lost 8 bases, and 16 bases lay between the germline ends. In nucleotides, the CDR3 is TGTGCCAGCAGTTACCCCAGTAGTATAGACGATTCACCCCTCCACTTT. As protein: CASSYPSSIDDSPLHF.

The V and J genes are TRBV7-2 and TRBJ2-7; D call uncertain. CDR3 length: 15 residues. Germline assignment: CDR1 SGHTA and CDR2 FQGNSA. V was shortened by 5 bases and J by 0 bases, with 14 bases between the two germline ends. CDR3 region: CASSRHSSYSYEQYF. The DNA of the CDR3 is TGTGCCAGCAGCCGGCACAGTTCCTACTCCTACGAGCAGTACTTC.

This chain joins TRBV27 and TRBJ2-7, with TRBD1 identical over 8 bases. J was trimmed by 6 bases and V by 5 bases; bases with no gene match: 9. CDR3 length equals 14 residues. Germline loops: CDR1 MNHEY, CDR2 SMNVEV (reference sequence). The CDR3, as DNA: TGTGCCAGCAGTCCTTCCTGGACAGGGTTCGAGCAGTACTTC. Protein product: CASSPSWTGFEQYF.

The chain combines TRBV30 with TRBJ1-5; 10 bases align to TRBD1. Unmatched junction bases numbered 8, after V lost 0 bases and J lost 9 bases. Germline CDR1 is GTSNPN and CDR2 is SVGIG (reference sequence). This CDR3 is built from 15 residues. In nucleotides, the CDR3 is TGTGCCTGGAGTGTTGGGACAGGGGCCGCCTGGCCCCAGCATTTT. This codes for CAWSVGTGAAWPQHF.

V usage is TRBV9 and J usage is TRBJ1-2, with 8 bases that match TRBD1. J gave up 4 bases and V 3 bases, and 5 bases lay outside the gene matches. Germline CDR1 is SGDLS and CDR2 is YYNGEE. The CDR3 is 14 amino acids. The CDR3 here is CASSASGTGYGYTF. The CDR3 bases are TGTGCCAGCAGCGCTTCCGGGACAGGCTATGGCTACACCTTC.